This T cell receptor (beta chain) was documented in a study of blood T cell repertoires in COVID-19 (dated by TCRdb to 2018 to 2020). Study-wide context: Samples covering the acute and convalescent phases of COVID-19 were provided by collaborators in the United States, Italy and Spain. A freely available public database, intended as a resource for researchers studying the immune response to SARS-CoV-2, is where the repertoires were released. Sample metadata almost always included a de-identified subject ID, COVID-19 status, age in years and sex. Subjects who had been exposed to COVID-19, were actively infected with it, or had recovered from it provided the deeply sampled blood TCRbeta repertoires that made up the dataset. The samples were drawn from the first 160 participants of the ongoing ImmuneRACE study and from about 1,200 subjects provided by 6 global collaborators. The material from the prospective study consisted of cDNA or gDNA derived from T cells, B-cell-depleted T cells, or PBMCs. Where available, HLA class I and class II types were taken from metadata supplied by the sample provider and were not determined by assay-based typing. Results the study describes overall, beyond this receptor: The amount of clinical and demographic metadata varied by source and participant and was provided uncurated.

The immunoSEQ Assay, a bias-controlled multiplex PCR, was used to amplify TCRbeta CDR3 regions from genomic DNA. In the paper's pipeline: Nucleated cell counts per sample were estimated from amplification of reference gene primers within the assay. To quantify the absolute abundance of each unique TCRbeta CDR3 rearrangement, sequence reads were collapsed and filtered. For each sample, productive Simpson clonality was calculated as the square root of Simpson's diversity index over productive rearrangements. The immuneACCESS repertoire file appears here via TCRdb, limited to in-frame rearrangements. These files lack a portion of the clones; in checked studies, under half of the deficit traces to unresolved V genes, and the cause of the others is not known. V and J calls and clone size are given by that table; D and trimming were obtained from the DNA. Present in this sample are 250,000 or so clones, approximately 90% of which were seen just once. The ten biggest clones cover 2.5% to 3% of the sample.

The CDR3 spans 16 residues, from the cysteine through the phenylalanine. The read is trimmed to its CDR3 DNA, 48 bases read in frame from base 1. The CDR1 and CDR2 encoded by the germline V gene are SGDLS and YYNGEE. The junction carries 13 bases between V and J, which are trimmed by 3 bases and 0 bases respectively. Whole blood was collected in K2EDTA tubes by collaborating institutions according to the institutions' own protocols. For TCRbeta analysis, collaborator samples were shipped as frozen whole blood, as isolated PBMCs, or as DNA extracted from either sample type. On this clone itself: This receptor's antigen is unknown. No base quality information exists; no much larger clone differs at one position.

The sequencing input was peripheral blood. This receptor was taken from a woman aged 30 to 39 with active or convalescent COVID-19. The sequence is built from TRBV9 and TRBJ2-1; the D gene assignment is ambiguous. The bases read TGTGCCAGCAGCGCAAGCCGCGTTACCTCCTACAATGAGCAGTTCTTC. It translates as CASSASRVTSYNEQFF.